The sequence of this TCR beta chain was determined in a study of shared clonotypes between healthy human individuals. Unmatched junction bases numbered 7, after V lost 2 bases and J lost 7 bases. The CDR3 extends over 15 amino acids. Germline-derived CDR1 and CDR2 are MNHNY and SVGAGI (reference sequence). Notes on the study in general: Among a few donors, about 5% of naive CD4 clonotypes were found in common.

As to this clone: Antigen unknown.

How the authors handled the data: ImmunoSEQ output held junction-only sequences without quality scores, so filtering differed. Measured with immunoSEQ multiplex PCR; TCRdb has only the in-frame clones, and not every one. For V, J and clone size, that table is used; D and trimming come from the DNA. This table holds about 1 million clones, about 75% found once. This clonotype originated in a man aged 18 to 29 in good health. The sequenced sample was memory CD4+ T cells sorted from blood. Stated subset: CD45RA-negative fraction. The V gene is TRBV6-6, the J gene TRBJ1-5; TRBD1 agrees at 8 bases. The DNA of the CDR3 is TGTGCCAGCAGTTACCGAGGACAGGGTGAGCAGCCCCAGCATTTT. Its translation is CASSYRGQGEQPQHF.